The 32 T cell receptor beta chains below come from one sample, sequenced in a study of cytomegalovirus exposure and HLA in healthy donors. Amplification used 60 Vbeta primers and 13 Jbeta primers. The method was immunoSEQ multiplex PCR; TCRdb's version includes in-frame clones alone and lacks a portion of them. The sample comprises about 150,000 clones, just under 65% of which are singletons, and about 7.1% rests with the top ten. Sequenced sample: PBMCs. The receptors derive from a woman aged 55 to 70 in good health and CMV-seropositive.

This clone has only a few counts. The rearrangement uses TRBV28 and TRBJ2-2; 7 positions agree with TRBD1. From germline, CDR1 is MDHEN and CDR2 SYDVKM. The CDR3 is 15 amino acids. The J segment lost 5 bases and the V segment lost 1 base, leaving 4 bases of the junction unmatched. The CDR3 sequence is CASSLLGQTTGELFF. The CDR3, as DNA: TGTGCCAGCAGTTTATTGGGACAGACTACCGGGGAGCTGTTTTTT.

The gene calls are TRBV6-5 and TRBJ2-3, with TRBD1 as a possible D gene (6 bases). V lost 6 bases and J 0 bases, leaving 13 bases between the germline ends. The germline V gene has CDR1 MNHEY and CDR2 SVGAGI. The CDR3 spans 15 residues. CDR3 region: CASSPTGISTDTQYF. The CDR3 DNA reads as TGTGCCAGCAGCCCTACAGGGATTAGCACAGATACGCAGTATTTT.

A remark on this clone: One end of the junction does not line up with germline, which may come from a read error. The chain has TRBV2 and TRBJ1-2; TRBD1 matches 7 bases. The CDR3 extends over 16 amino acids. Germline CDR1 reads SNHLY; CDR2 reads FYNNEI. CDR3 nucleotides: TGTGCCAGCAGGGAAGATGGGACAGTGGAGAACTATGGCTACACCTTC. Translation gives CASREDGTVENYGYTF.

This clone was observed a handful of times. This chain joins TRBV4-2 and TRBJ2-7; D ambiguous. Germline CDR1 is LGHNA and CDR2 is YNFKEQ. V lost 0 bases and J 3 bases, leaving 9 bases between the germline ends. CDR3 length equals 14 residues. In nucleotides, the CDR3 is TGTGCCAGCAGCCAAGAGAACAAGAACTACGAGCAGTACTTC. It specifies CASSQENKNYEQYF.

The chain recombines TRBV5-4 with TRBJ2-2; 12 bases fit TRBD2. The CDR3 extends over 18 amino acids. Per germline, CDR1 SGHNT and CDR2 YYREEE (reference sequence). Losses at the gene ends were 4 bases for V and 0 bases for J; bases not matched to a gene: 7. The CDR3 loop reads CASSPGTSGPTNTGELFF. In nucleotides, the CDR3 is TGTGCCAGCAGCCCCGGGACTAGCGGGCCAACGAACACCGGGGAGCTGTTTTTT.

This clone has only a few counts. The chain carries TRBV30 and TRBJ2-7; possible D gene TRBD1, 6 bases. Trimming removed 1 base from V and 2 bases from J, with 9 bases in between. CDR3 size: 13 residues. Germline V CDR1 and CDR2: GTSNPN, SVGIG (reference sequence). For the CDR3, the DNA is TGTGCCTGGAGTGGGGGGCCTCCCTACGAGCAGTACTTC. Encoded protein: CAWSGGPPYEQYF.

The V call is TRBV2, the J call TRBJ2-1, with 9 bases lining up with TRBD2. This CDR3 has 14 residues. The V gene end was trimmed by 5 bases and the J gene end by 4 bases; junction bases not matched to a gene: 3. Germline-derived CDR1 and CDR2 are SNHLY and FYNNEI. This chain's CDR3 is CASSQLAGYNEQFF. CDR3 bases: TGTGCCAGCAGTCAACTAGCGGGTTACAATGAGCAGTTCTTC.

The chain joins TRBV19 to TRBJ2-1, with TRBD2 identical over 7 bases. V dropped 7 bases and J dropped 10; count of bases not matched to a gene: 4. CDR1 is LNHDA, CDR2 SQIVND, per germline (reference sequence). This CDR3 has 11 residues. The chain's CDR3 is CASTRGREQFF. The DNA for the CDR3 is TGTGCCAGTACACGCGGGAGAGAGCAGTTCTTC.

This clone was counted between two and nine times. V usage is TRBV5-1 and J usage is TRBJ2-7, with a possible D match to TRBD2 (6 bases). Germline V gene sequence: CDR1 SGHRS, CDR2 YFSETQ. V was cut by 7 bases and J by 0 bases, with 17 bases left in between. There are 15 residues in the CDR3. The CDR3, as DNA: TGCGCCAGCGGTCCTTTGGGCGGGACCTCCTACGAGCAGTACTTC. Protein sequence: CASGPLGGTSYEQYF.

The table lists this clone with a few counts. The chain is built from TRBV6-1 and TRBJ2-6; tentatively, D is TRBD1 (5 bases). CDR3 size: 16 residues. Germline CDR1 MNHNS, CDR2 SASEGT. The V end lost 4 bases, the J end lost 0 bases, and 10 bases lay between the germline ends. The chain's CDR3 is CASSVHQGSGANVLTF. CDR3 in DNA: TGTGCCAGCAGTGTTCATCAGGGCTCTGGGGCCAACGTCCTGACTTTC.

This clone has a handful of counts. The chain is built from TRBV5-1 and TRBJ2-7, with a tentative D call TRBD1 (5 bases). Per germline, CDR1 SGHRS and CDR2 YFSETQ. Trimming pared 5 bases from V and 0 bases from J, leaving 15 bases between. CDR3 size: 15 residues. Here the CDR3 reads CASRTADSNSYEQYF. The DNA of the CDR3 is TGCGCCAGCAGAACGGCTGACAGTAACTCCTACGAGCAGTACTTC.

This clone has only a few counts. The chain carries TRBV5-8 and TRBJ2-1, with 9 bases lining up with TRBD2. Unmatched junction bases numbered 3, after V lost 0 bases and J lost 5 bases. This CDR3 contains 15 residues. From germline, CDR1 is SGHTS and CDR2 YDEGEE. CDR3: CASSLVLAGNNEQFF. CDR3 nucleotide sequence: TGTGCCAGCAGCTTGGTCCTAGCGGGGAACAATGAGCAGTTCTTC.

This clone was observed a handful of times. Written as DNA, the CDR3 is TGTGCCAGCAGATCCCACGGAGCAGATACGCAGTATTTT. This sequence encodes CASRSHGADTQYF. The V gene is TRBV6-5, the J gene TRBJ2-3; no clear D gene. The germline V gene has CDR1 MNHEY and CDR2 SVGAGI. The CDR3 length is 13 residues. V was clipped by 6 bases and J by 4 bases, with 11 bases between them.

The chain carries TRBV10-3 and TRBJ2-1; the D gene is possibly TRBD1 (5 bases). Germline V gives CDR1 ENHRY, CDR2 SYGVKD. V was shortened by 2 bases and J by 5 bases, with 16 bases between the two germline ends. This CDR3 comprises 16 residues. For the CDR3, the DNA is TGTGCCATCAGTGAGCCGGGTAGTGGGGCGGACAATGAGCAGTTCTTC. Protein: CAISEPGSGADNEQFF.

J is TRBJ1-3 and V is TRBV2; weak D call: TRBD1 (5 bases). Germline V gives CDR1 SNHLY, CDR2 FYNNEI. The CDR3 covers 11 residues. Trimming shortened V by 7 bases and J by 8 bases, and 9 bases separated the two germline ends. CDR3 sequence reads: CASKQVDTIYF. CDR3 in DNA: TGTGCCAGCAAACAGGTGGACACCATATATTTT.

This clone was seen a single time. This chain connects TRBV28 to TRBJ1-3, with a weak D call TRBD1 (6 bases). CDR1 and CDR2 (germline): MDHEN, SYDVKM. The length of the CDR3 is 15 residues. The V gene lost 7 bases and the J gene lost 1 base, with 14 bases spanning the gap. In nucleotides, the CDR3 is TGTGCCAGCATTGGGGGCGGACTTTCTGGAAACACCATATATTTT. Encoded protein: CASIGGGLSGNTIYF. The full variable domain, its missing parts supplied by reference TRBV28 and TRBJ1-3, is DVKVTQSSRYLVKRTGEKVFLECVQDMDHENMFWYRQDPGLGLRLIYFSYDVKMKEKGDIPEGYSVSREKKERFSLILESASTNQTSMYLCASIGGGLSGNTIYFGEGSWLTVV.

The chain recombines TRBV11-2 with TRBJ2-7, with D unresolved. This CDR3 comprises 13 residues. V lost 1 base and J 6 bases, leaving 10 bases between the germline ends. The V gene's germline CDR1 is SGHAT and CDR2 FQNNGV. The CDR3 bases are TGTGCCAGCAGCTTAGGGTATGGCGGCGAGCAGTACTTC. Protein sequence: CASSLGYGGEQYF.

The rearrangement uses TRBV5-1 and TRBJ2-7; 9 bases line up with TRBD1. V was pared by 0 bases and J by 5 bases, with 3 bases of the junction left unmatched. CDR3 length equals 14 residues. Germline CDR1 and CDR2: SGHRS and YFSETQ. In DNA form, the CDR3 reads TGCGCCAGCAGCTTGGAAGGGACAGGGCACGAGCAGTACTTC. It specifies CASSLEGTGHEQYF.

CDR3 coding DNA: TGTGCCAGCAGCATGACAGGGGGCGTCTACACCTTC. This translates into CASSMTGGVYTF. This chain links TRBV9 with TRBJ1-2, with TRBD1 matching over 10 bases. The CDR3 sequence is 12 residues long. Germline values: CDR1 SGDLS, CDR2 YYNGEE. The J segment lost 10 bases and the V segment lost 4 bases, leaving 4 bases of the junction unmatched.

The rearrangement joins TRBV27 to TRBJ1-2; D call uncertain. CDR1 is MNHEY and CDR2 is SMNVEV in the germline V gene (reference sequence). The CDR3 extends over 14 amino acids. V dropped 6 bases and J dropped 6 bases, with 17 bases sitting between them. This CDR3 reads CASSRRGGFDGYTF. The CDR3 DNA follows: TGTGCCAGCAGCCGCCGGGGAGGGTTCGATGGCTACACCTTC.

The V and J genes are TRBV27 and TRBJ2-7; 10 nucleotides align to TRBD2. Germline V gene data show CDR1 as MNHEY and CDR2 as SMNVEV (reference sequence). The CDR3 contains 14 residues. J was trimmed by 3 bases and V by 5 bases; bases with no gene match: 4. CDR3 in amino acids: CASSRLAGGYEQYF. CDR3 sequence (DNA): TGTGCCAGCAGTAGACTAGCGGGCGGCTACGAGCAGTACTTC.

The chain employs TRBV19 and TRBJ2-7, with TRBD2 identical over 16 bases. Germline V CDR1 and CDR2: LNHDA, SQIVND (reference sequence). There are 19 residues in the CDR3. The V segment lost 1 base and the J segment 5 bases; nucleotides outside the gene matches: 11. The CDR3 sequence: CASSIAGTSGRARDDEQYF. CDR3 sequence (DNA): TGTGCCAGTAGTATAGCCGGGACTAGCGGGAGGGCCAGAGACGACGAGCAGTACTTC.

The chain carries TRBV6-5 and TRBJ2-7; 8 bases are a match to TRBD2. Unmatched junction bases numbered 6, after V lost 3 bases and J lost 2 bases. The CDR3 totals 15 residues. Per the germline V gene, CDR1 is MNHEY and CDR2 is SVGAGI. The CDR3 loop reads CASSYREGGTYEQYF. The CDR3 DNA follows: TGTGCCAGCAGTTATCGGGAGGGGGGTACCTACGAGCAGTACTTC.

The rearrangement links TRBV4-3 to TRBJ1-6; 8 bases line up with TRBD1. The trim removed 4 bases at V and 7 bases at J, leaving 12 bases unmatched. Germline V CDR1 and CDR2: LGHNA, YSLEER. This CDR3 region has 17 residues. CDR3 protein: CASSRTLRTGTNSPLHF. CDR3 in DNA: TGCGCCAGCAGCCGAACTCTCCGGACAGGGACGAATTCACCCCTCCACTTT.

V gene TRBV28 combines with J gene TRBJ2-7; perhaps TRBD1 as D (7 bases). The CDR3 covers 14 residues. Looked up from germline, CDR1 is MDHEN and CDR2 is SYDVKM. Trimming pared 5 bases from V and 2 bases from J, leaving 13 bases between. CDR3 residues: CASSQGGPPYEQYF. The CDR3 DNA sequence: TGTGCCAGCAGTCAGGGGGGCCCCCCCTACGAGCAGTACTTC.

The chain links TRBV27 to TRBJ2-7; D remains ambiguous. The CDR3 loop spans 13 amino acids. The germline V gene has CDR1 MNHEY and CDR2 SMNVEV (reference sequence). Trimming took off 5 bases at V and 4 bases at J, with 12 bases between the two ends. Written as DNA, the CDR3 is TGTGCCAGCAGTCCCATATTGACATACGAGCAGTACTTC. This translates into CASSPILTYEQYF.

The rearrangement links TRBV20-1 to TRBJ1-1; D not resolved. CDR3 size: 11 residues. With 3 bases removed from V and 6 bases from J, the gap between germline ends came to 8 bases. Per germline, CDR1 DFQATT and CDR2 SNEGSKA (reference sequence). For the CDR3, the DNA is TGCAGTGCTAGTGATCGAGCTGAAGCTTTCTTT. This gives the protein CSASDRAEAFF.

The chain couples TRBV7-9 to TRBJ2-3; tentatively, D is TRBD1 (6 bases). This CDR3 has 15 residues. Germline lookup yields CDR1 SEHNR and CDR2 FQNEAQ (reference sequence). V lost 5 bases to trimming and J lost 4 bases, with 16 bases between them. The CDR3 sequence: CASSQGLGDADTQYF. The CDR3 coding sequence is TGTGCCAGCAGCCAGGGGCTGGGGGACGCAGATACGCAGTATTTT.

The V call is TRBV7-9, the J call TRBJ2-1; unclear D gene. Germline loops: CDR1 SEHNR, CDR2 FQNEAQ (reference sequence). The germline V and J ends were trimmed by 6 bases and 2 bases, with 8 bases remaining between them. The CDR3 extends over 13 amino acids. The CDR3 DNA reads TGTGCCAGCAGGAAGCCGGCCTACAATGAGCAGTTCTTC. It is translated as CASRKPAYNEQFF.

The chain employs TRBV28 and TRBJ1-2; the match to TRBD1 covers 9 bases. Germline CDR1 and CDR2: MDHEN and SYDVKM. J was trimmed by 5 bases and V by 10 bases; bases with no gene match: 2. The CDR3 has 11 amino acids. CDR3 nucleotides: TGTGCCACCGGACAGGGGTATGGCTACACCTTC. Protein sequence: CATGQGYGYTF.

The rearrangement links TRBV5-1 to TRBJ2-3; 8 bases fit TRBD2. Germline V gene data show CDR1 as SGHRS and CDR2 as YFSETQ. Germline trimming cut 0 bases from V and 3 bases from J; bases unmatched to any gene: 9. The CDR3 extends over 17 amino acids. CDR3 loop: CASSLGGTRGATDTQYF. CDR3 coding DNA: TGCGCCAGCAGCTTGGGAGGGACTAGGGGGGCGACAGATACGCAGTATTTT.

V usage is TRBV5-6 and J usage is TRBJ1-3; weak D call: TRBD1 (5 bases). The V gene lost 4 bases and the J gene lost 0 bases, with 20 bases spanning the gap. Germline V CDR1 and CDR2: SGHDT, YYEEEE. There are 18 residues in the CDR3. In DNA, the CDR3 is TGTGCCAGCAGCACCCCGGGGGACCCGAACCGCTCTGGAAACACCATATATTTT. Protein sequence: CASSTPGDPNRSGNTIYF.